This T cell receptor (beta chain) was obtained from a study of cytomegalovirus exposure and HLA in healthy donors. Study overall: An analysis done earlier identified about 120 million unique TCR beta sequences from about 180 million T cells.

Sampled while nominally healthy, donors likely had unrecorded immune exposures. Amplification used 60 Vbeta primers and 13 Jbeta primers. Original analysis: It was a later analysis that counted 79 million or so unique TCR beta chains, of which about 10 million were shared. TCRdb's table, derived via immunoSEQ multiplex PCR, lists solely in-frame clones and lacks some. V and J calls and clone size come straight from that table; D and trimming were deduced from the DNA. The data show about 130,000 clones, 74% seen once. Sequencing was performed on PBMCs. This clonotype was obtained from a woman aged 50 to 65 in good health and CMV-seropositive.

The chain's CDR3 is CASSFLGGDEKLFF. The CDR3 DNA reads TGTGCCAGCAGCTTTCTAGGGGGGGATGAAAAACTGTTTTTT. V is TRBV7-9 and J is TRBJ1-4; a possible D gene is TRBD1 (6 bases). The CDR3 is 14 amino acids. The germline V gene encodes CDR1 SEHNR and CDR2 FQNEAQ (reference sequence). Between the trimmed V and J ends, which lost 3 bases and 6 bases, there was a span of 11 bases.